A single sample gave rise to the 20 T cell receptor beta chains below, sequenced in a study of early T cells in non-severe SARS-CoV-2 infection (dated by TCRdb to the early 2020s). The library was generated by 5' RACE. TCRdb records NextSeq 500 as the sequencer. TCRdb trimmed public reads at Q25 via fastp, called clones via MiXCR and kept in-frame beta chains. Records with the same CDR3 protein are collapsed into one entry carrying the most frequent genes and DNA. Recorded for this sample are about 56,000 distinct CDR3 sequences; roughly a tenth of them occurred a single time. 6.5% of the sample is in the top ten clones. The specimen sequenced was whole blood. These receptor sequences come from an adult who was a healthcare worker with PCR-confirmed SARS-CoV-2 infection or an uninfected control (not recorded which).

This clonotype was seen many times. This chain uses TRBV7-6 with TRBJ2-1, with TRBD2 identical over 7 bases. The CDR3 extends over 18 amino acids. With 5 bases clipped from V and 6 bases from J, the junction kept 19 bases outside the gene matches. From germline, CDR1 is SGHVS and CDR2 FNYEAQ. The CDR3 DNA sequence: TGTGCCAGCAGCCTGGGGATAAGTTGGCTAGCGGAGATCAATGAGCAGTTCTTC. It encodes CASSLGISWLAEINEQFF.

This clonotype was observed many times. This chain connects TRBV9 to TRBJ2-2, with D unclear. Trimming took 4 bases from V and 6 from J, leaving 10 bases between them. The germline V gene has CDR1 SGDLS and CDR2 YYNGEE. The CDR3 contains 13 residues. CDR3 nucleotide sequence: TGTGCCAGCAGCTTACTAATCGCCGGGGAGCTGTTTTTT. This codes for CASSLLIAGELFF.

This clonotype was recorded many times. This chain uses TRBV12-5 with TRBJ2-1, with TRBD2 matching 7 bases. The CDR3 loop spans 14 amino acids. Germline V CDR1 and CDR2: LGHNT, FRNRAP. Losses at the gene ends were 8 bases for V and 5 bases for J; bases not matched to a gene: 9. The CDR3 DNA follows: TGTGCTAGTACTGGGGGAGGGTGGAACAATGAGCAGTTCTTC. Translating gives CASTGGGWNNEQFF.

This clonotype was recorded a few times. V gene TRBV7-2 combines with J gene TRBJ2-2; possibly TRBD1 or TRBD2 for D (6 bases each). The CDR3 has 15 residues. Germline V gives CDR1 SGHTA, CDR2 FQGNSA. Trimming shortened V by 5 bases and J by 6 bases, and 16 bases separated the two germline ends. The chain's CDR3 is CASSPFGGGPGELFF. CDR3 sequence (DNA): TGTGCCAGCAGCCCCTTTGGAGGGGGTCCCGGGGAGCTGTTTTTT.

This clonotype has a handful of counts. In this CDR3 the conserved last residue, phenylalanine or tryptophan, is missing, so a read error is likely. This rearrangement joins TRBV2 to TRBJ2-7; D not certain. CDR1 is SNHLY and CDR2 is FYNNEI in the germline V gene. Deletions cut 7 bases from V and 2 bases from J, with 9 bases between. The CDR3 loop spans 12 amino acids. The chain's CDR3 is CASMSGAYEQYS. The CDR3 DNA is TGTGCCAGCATGAGTGGTGCCTACGAGCAGTACTCC.

This sequence joins TRBV30 and TRBJ1-1; D uncertain. Germline loops: CDR1 GTSNPN, CDR2 SVGIG (reference sequence). The germline V and J ends were trimmed by 0 bases and 0 bases, with 5 bases remaining between them. The CDR3 runs to 13 residues. The CDR3 here is CAWSVRMNTEAFF. For the CDR3, the DNA is TGTGCCTGGAGTGTACGGATGAACACTGAAGCTTTCTTT.

V is TRBV2 and J is TRBJ1-4; 8 bases agree with TRBD1. V lost 2 bases, J lost 2 bases, and 1 base stayed unmatched. In germline, CDR1 is SNHLY, CDR2 FYNNEI. This CDR3 has 15 amino acids. In nucleotides, the CDR3 is TGTGCCAGCAGTGAAAACAGGGGGACTAATGAAAAACTGTTTTTT. This sequence encodes CASSENRGTNEKLFF.

In this sample, this clonotype turned up many times. The chain combines TRBV5-1 with TRBJ2-1; TRBD2 matches at 9 bases. V lost 2 bases and J lost 6; bases outside the gene matches: 12. This CDR3 contains 17 residues. Per the germline V gene, CDR1 is SGHRS and CDR2 is YFSETQ. CDR3: CASSFRSSGTYSNEQFF. In DNA form, the CDR3 reads TGCGCCAGCAGCTTTCGTTCTAGCGGGACGTATAGCAATGAGCAGTTCTTC.

This clonotype was observed a handful of times. The CDR3 reads CASSPLVSNQPQHF. CDR3 in DNA: TGTGCCAGCAGTCCTCTTGTTAGCAATCAGCCCCAGCATTTT. The rearrangement links TRBV12-3 or TRBV12-4 to TRBJ1-5; no clear D. The CDR3 extends over 14 amino acids. The V end was cut by 5 bases, the J end by 0 bases, with 8 bases between.

The chain carries TRBV5-1 and TRBJ2-2; D is uncertain. CDR1 is SGHRS, CDR2 YFSETQ, per germline. The CDR3 sequence is 14 residues long. V was trimmed by 1 base and J by 0 bases, leaving 4 bases between them. CDR3 protein: CASSLITNTGELFF. The CDR3 DNA reads TGCGCCAGCAGCTTGATTACGAACACCGGGGAGCTGTTTTTT.

The CDR3 nucleotides read TGCAGCGTTTGGGTAGGGACTGGAAACACCATATATTTT. Its translation is CSVWVGTGNTIYF. V and J are TRBV29-1 and TRBJ1-3; D remains unclear. CDR1 is SQVTM and CDR2 is ANQGSEA in the germline V gene. The CDR3 length is 13 residues. V dropped 5 bases and J dropped 2 bases, with 10 bases sitting between them. Full variable domain (outside the CDR3, taken from reference TRBV29-1 and TRBJ1-3): SAVISQKPSRDICQRGTSLTIQCQVDSQVTMMFWYRQQPGQSLTLIATANQGSEATYESGFVIDKFPISRPNLTFSTLTVSNMSPEDSSIYLCSVWVGTGNTIYFGEGSWLTVV.

This clonotype was seen at least ten times. V is TRBV7-2 and J is TRBJ1-1, with TRBD1 matching 8 bases. V shed 4 bases, J shed 1 base, and the junction held 5 bases outside the gene matches. Germline lookup yields CDR1 SGHTA and CDR2 FQGNSA. The CDR3 covers 15 residues. This CDR3 is CASSSRTGSNTEAFF. The CDR3 coding sequence is TGTGCCAGCAGCTCCCGGACAGGGTCGAACACTGAAGCTTTCTTT.

In its sample, this clonotype was seen many times. This chain uses TRBV2 with TRBJ2-7; a weak D match, TRBD1 (5 bases). Trimming removed 10 bases at V and 2 bases at J, with 15 bases between. CDR1 and CDR2 from the germline V gene are SNHLY and FYNNEI. The CDR3 consists of 13 residues. CDR3 sequence: CAITKTATYEQYF. The CDR3 region has the DNA TGTGCCATCACCAAGACAGCTACCTACGAGCAGTACTTC.

V usage is TRBV9 and J usage is TRBJ2-3, with D possibly being TRBD2 (5 bases). Trimming shortened V by 0 bases and J by 0 bases, and 5 bases separated the two germline ends. The germline V gene has CDR1 SGDLS and CDR2 YYNGEE. The CDR3 is made up of 14 amino acids. The CDR3 bases are TGTGCCAGCAGCGTAGCGGGGAGCACAGATACGCAGTATTTT. Its protein product is CASSVAGSTDTQYF. Full variable domain (remainder filled in from reference TRBV9 and TRBJ2-3): DSGVTQTPKHLITATGQRVTLRCSPRSGDLSVYWYQQSLDQGLQFLIQYYNGEERAKGNILERFSAQQFPDLHSELNLSSLELGDSALYFCASSVAGSTDTQYFGPGTRLTVL.

To note about this clonotype: One junction end disagrees with the germline gene, perhaps due to a read error. The chain employs TRBV6-2 or TRBV6-3 and TRBJ1-1; D might be TRBD1 (6 bases). CDR3 length: 16 amino acids. Germline loops: CDR1 MNHEY, CDR2 SVGEGT. CDR3 DNA sequence: TGTGCCAGCAGTTACCAGCCCCGGGGGCGGAACACTGAAGCTCTCTTT. Translated, it gives CASSYQPRGRNTEALF.

This clonotype occurred a few times. The rearrangement uses TRBV5-1 and TRBJ2-3; 10 bases fit TRBD2. Trimming took 0 bases from V and 2 from J; bases not matched to a gene: 9. From germline, CDR1 is SGHRS and CDR2 YFSETQ. This CDR3 contains 18 residues. The CDR3 loop reads CASSLAKASGSHTDTQYF. The CDR3 nucleotides are TGCGCCAGCAGCTTGGCCAAGGCTAGCGGGAGCCACACAGATACGCAGTATTTT.

V usage is TRBV12-3 or TRBV12-4 and J usage is TRBJ2-7, with 7 bases identical to TRBD2. V was pared by 9 bases and J by 2 bases, with 13 bases of the junction left unmatched. The CDR3 covers 15 residues. The CDR3: CASAPHGRFPYEQYF. The CDR3 DNA sequence: TGTGCCAGTGCCCCCCACGGGAGGTTCCCCTACGAGCAGTACTTC.

In its sample, this clonotype is medium-sized. This chain connects TRBV3-1 to TRBJ2-1; 9 positions match TRBD1. V gave up 3 bases and J gave up 5 bases; unmatched junction bases: 11. Germline V gene sequence: CDR1 LGHDT, CDR2 YNNKEL (reference sequence). The CDR3 consists of 17 residues. The CDR3 region is CASSQETGGTVDNEQFF. The CDR3 nucleotides are TGTGCCAGCAGCCAGGAGACAGGGGGGACTGTAGACAATGAGCAGTTCTTC.

This chain connects TRBV11-2 to TRBJ2-7; 8 bases line up with TRBD1. The CDR3 extends over 15 amino acids. CDR1 and CDR2 (germline): SGHAT, FQNNGV. V was clipped by 0 bases and J by 6 bases; unmatched bases: 7. The CDR3 protein is CASSLEFAGGGEQYF. The CDR3 coding sequence is TGTGCCAGCAGCTTAGAATTCGCAGGGGGCGGCGAGCAGTACTTC.

The chain has TRBV11-2 and TRBJ2-2; either TRBD1 or TRBD2 may fit D (5 bases each). CDR3 length: 15 residues. V was shortened by 7 bases and J by 0 bases, with 12 bases between the two germline ends. CDR1 SGHAT and CDR2 FQNNGV come from the germline V gene. CDR3 sequence: CASTRDGANTGELFF. The CDR3 DNA sequence: TGTGCCAGCACCCGGGACGGGGCGAACACCGGGGAGCTGTTTTTT.